This TCR beta chain was captured by sequencing in a study of T cell repertoires in breast cancer. Study-wide findings and caveats: TRBV7 predominated among shared TCRs, possibly a bias from eight TRBV7 primers.

To note about this clonotype: The target antigen is unknown.

A second nested PCR with blocking oligonucleotides suppressed unpaired genes. Each emulsion RT-PCR master mix held roughly 5,000-280,000 T cells with C-region, Stepout and V-region primers. TCRdb independently ran MiXCR on the emulsion pairing reads; one entry per CDR3 protein. The data contain about 40,000 distinct CDR3 sequences, less than 55% of them singletons. V lost 5 bases, J lost 6 bases, and 19 bases lay in between. The CDR3 covers 15 residues. Germline CDR1 SGHTA, CDR2 FQGNSA. Paired alpha-beta TCRs of CD8+ T cells were analyzed by expanded emulsion RT-PCR. V gene TRBV7-2 combines with J gene TRBJ1-1; no clear D gene. This clonotype was obtained from a pool of human donors with breast cancer or a healthy control (not recorded which). Material: CD8+ T cells. CDR3 sequence reads: CASSVTPGGIPEAFF. CDR3 bases: TGTGCCAGCAGCGTTACGCCGGGTGGGATCCCTGAAGCTTTCTTT. The complete variable domain, with remaining parts taken from reference TRBV7-2 and TRBJ1-1, reads GAGVSQSPSNKVTEKGKDVELRCDPISGHTALYWYRQSLGQGLEFLIYFQGNSAPDKSGLPSDRFSAERTGGSVSTLTIQRTQQEDSAVYLCASSVTPGGIPEAFFGQGTRLTVV.